These 19 T cell receptor beta chains came from one sample sequenced in a study of naive and memory T cell subsets. Two oligonucleotides, mixed equimolar, formed the beta constant-region primer covering TRBC1 and TRBC2. TCRdb analysed the UMI-ligation and nested PCR reads with MiXCR anew, one entry per CDR3 protein. The profile covers some 150,000 distinct CDR3 sequences, with approximately 17% appearing a single time and about 0.15% taken by the ten largest. Sequencing was performed on naive CD4+ T cells from blood. Receptors originate from a human donor in good health.

The chain carries TRBV24-1 and TRBJ2-1, with 11 nucleotides matching TRBD2. J was trimmed by 5 bases and V by 8 bases; bases with no gene match: 4. Germline CDR1 and CDR2: KGHDR and SFDVKD. The CDR3 is 14 residues long. The DNA of the CDR3 is TGTGCCACCATAGGGACTAGCGGAAACAATGAGCAGTTCTTC. It translates to CATIGTSGNNEQFF.

This clonotype was counted between two and nine times. This sequence joins TRBV5-4 and TRBJ2-6; a weak D match, TRBD2 (6 bases). CDR1 is SGHNT and CDR2 is YYREEE in the germline V gene (reference sequence). V lost 8 bases to trimming and J lost 4 bases, with 28 bases between them. The CDR3 has 19 amino acids. CDR3 nucleotide sequence: TGTGCCAGTTACCAGGGAGGTGGAGGGCCCTCAGGGGGGGCCAACGTCCTGACTTTC. Translating gives CASYQGGGGPSGGANVLTF.

The chain recombines TRBV12-3 or TRBV12-4 with TRBJ2-6, with no clear D. V was clipped by 8 bases and J by 6 bases, with 5 bases between them. The CDR3 contains 11 residues. DNA of the CDR3: TGTGCCAGCGTAGAGGCCAACGTCCTGACTTTC. The encoded protein is CASVEANVLTF.

This clonotype was recorded a few times. V gene TRBV11-2 combines with J gene TRBJ2-5; TRBD2 might be the D (5 bases). CDR3 length: 16 amino acids. Trimming removed 0 bases at V and 7 bases at J, with 18 bases between. The germline CDR1 and CDR2 sequences are SGHAT and FQNNGV. As DNA, the CDR3 is TGTGCCAGCAGCTTAGATCCCGGCGGGCCACCCGGGACCCAGTACTTC. Encoded protein: CASSLDPGGPPGTQYF.

The chain has TRBV10-1 and TRBJ2-3, with 9 bases fitting TRBD2. Germline V gene data show CDR1 as WNHNN and CDR2 as SYGVQD (reference sequence). The CDR3 runs to 14 residues. Unmatched junction bases numbered 6, after V lost 5 bases and J lost 6 bases. The CDR3 bases are TGCGCCAGCAGTCCCGGGACTAGCTTTGATACGCAGTATTTT. Protein product: CASSPGTSFDTQYF.

This clonotype showed up just a few times. The V call is TRBV28, the J call TRBJ2-2; a possible D gene is TRBD2 (5 bases). Germline V gene sequence: CDR1 MDHEN, CDR2 SYDVKM. The CDR3 length is 13 residues. V lost 8 bases to trimming and J lost 6 bases, with 13 bases between them. CDR3: CASGGERPGELFF. CDR3 nucleotides: TGTGCCAGCGGAGGAGAGCGGCCCGGGGAGCTGTTTTTT.

V is TRBV3-1 and J is TRBJ2-4, with 7 positions matching TRBD1. This CDR3 has 14 residues. V lost 3 bases to trimming and J lost 8 bases; unmatched junction nucleotides: 7. The germline CDR1 and CDR2 sequences are LGHDT and YNNKEL (reference sequence). DNA of the CDR3: TGTGCCAGCAGCCACAATCCAGGGGGAGACATTCAGTACTTC. This translates into CASSHNPGGDIQYF.

CDR3 nucleotides: TGTGCCACCAGCGTCGGACAGGGAAGAAATCAGCCCCAGCATTTT. Translated, it gives CATSVGQGRNQPQHF. This chain links TRBV15 with TRBJ1-5, with TRBD1 identical over 8 bases. V gave up 5 bases and J gave up 4 bases; unmatched junction bases: 7. From germline, CDR1 is LNHNV and CDR2 YYDKDF (reference sequence). This CDR3 region has 15 residues.

The chain couples TRBV30 to TRBJ2-5, with unresolved D. Trimming removed 1 base from V and 2 bases from J, with 8 bases in between. The length of the CDR3 is 13 residues. CDR1 is GTSNPN, CDR2 SVGIG, per germline (reference sequence). CDR3 in DNA: TGTGCCTGGAGTGAGATGGCACAAGAGACCCAGTACTTC. Amino acid sequence: CAWSEMAQETQYF.

The sample holds a few counts of this clonotype. CDR3 nucleotides: TGCGCCAGCAGTGACGGACAGGGATATTCACCCCTCCACTTT. It specifies CASSDGQGYSPLHF. The V and J genes are TRBV10-1 and TRBJ1-6; 8 positions match TRBD1. CDR1 WNHNN and CDR2 SYGVQD come from the germline V gene (reference sequence). The CDR3 has 14 amino acids. The trim removed 3 bases at V and 8 bases at J, leaving 3 bases unmatched.

The DNA of the CDR3 is TGTGCCAGCAGCTTCGGGGTTTCGGGAAGAAACATTCAGTACTTC. Amino acid sequence: CASSFGVSGRNIQYF. V and J are TRBV7-9 and TRBJ2-4; tentative D call: TRBD2 (5 bases). The germline V gene encodes CDR1 SEHNR and CDR2 FQNEAQ (reference sequence). CDR3 length equals 15 residues. V was pared by 3 bases and J by 6 bases, with 15 bases between.

This clonotype was counted a few times. The junction does not match germline at one end; this may be a read error. V and J are TRBV16 and TRBJ2-1; 8 nucleotides match TRBD1. Germline CDR1 and CDR2: KGHSY and FQNENV. This CDR3 is built from 13 residues. This chain's CDR3 is CASSQNRGNGQFF. The CDR3 DNA reads as TGTGCCAGCAGCCAGAACAGGGGGAATGGGCAGTTCTTC. Full variable domain (missing parts from reference TRBV16 and TRBJ2-1): GEEVAQTPKHLVRGEGQKAKLYCAPIKGHSYVFWYQQVLKNEFKFLISFQNENVFDETGMPKERFSAKCLPNSPCSLEIQATKLEDSAVYFCASSQNRGNGQFFGPGTRLTVL.

The rearrangement joins TRBV7-9 to TRBJ1-2, with 7 bases lining up with TRBD1. CDR1 is SEHNR, CDR2 FQNEAQ, per germline (reference sequence). V shed 5 bases and J 3 bases; nucleotides not matched to a gene: 6. The CDR3 extends over 14 amino acids. The CDR3 spells CASSPRQGDYGYTF. The CDR3 region has the DNA TGTGCCAGCAGCCCCAGACAGGGAGACTATGGCTACACCTTC.

There are a few counts of this clonotype. The V and J genes are TRBV7-2 and TRBJ2-7; 9 bases agree with TRBD1. The CDR3 is made up of 16 amino acids. With V trimmed by 5 bases and J by 2 bases, 10 bases remained unmatched. Germline-derived CDR1 and CDR2 are SGHTA and FQGNSA. The DNA of the CDR3 is TGTGCCAGCAGCCCCCAAGGACAGGGGCCCCCCTACGAGCAGTACTTC. Translation: CASSPQGQGPPYEQYF.

J is TRBJ2-2 and V is TRBV11-2, with 10 nucleotides matching TRBD2. Germline CDR1 is SGHAT and CDR2 is FQNNGV. V trimming: 6 bases; J trimming: 3 bases; junction bases outside the gene matches: 7. The CDR3 is 16 amino acids. CDR3 sequence reads: CASRISSGRDTGELFF. CDR3 DNA: TGTGCCAGCAGGATATCTAGCGGGAGAGACACCGGGGAGCTGTTTTTT.

This clonotype was seen more than once but under ten times. The chain carries TRBV18 and TRBJ2-5, with 9 bases lining up with TRBD1. The CDR3 totals 14 residues. V was clipped by 1 base and J by 5 bases; unmatched bases: 2. Germline lookup yields CDR1 KGHSH and CDR2 LQKENI. CDR3 nucleotide sequence: TGTGCCAGCTCACCACGACAGGGGGTCGAGACCCAGTACTTC. Protein sequence: CASSPRQGVETQYF.

This clonotype came up a few times. V usage is TRBV20-1 and J usage is TRBJ2-3; D unresolved. The V and J ends lost 1 base and 4 bases respectively, with 12 bases between them. This CDR3 has 14 residues. Germline V lookup: CDR1 DFQATT, CDR2 SNEGSKA (reference sequence). In nucleotides, the CDR3 is TGCAGTGCTAGAGGCCAGCGCCCCGCAGATACGCAGTATTTT. Translated, it gives CSARGQRPADTQYF.

As concerns this clonotype: This may be a read error: a much more frequent sequence differs by one nucleotide. V gene TRBV29-1 combines with J gene TRBJ2-2; D gene ambiguous. The ends were cut back, 6 bases at V and 5 bases at J, with 13 bases in the middle. Germline lookup yields CDR1 SQVTM and CDR2 ANQGSEA. This CDR3 contains 13 residues. The CDR3 here is CSVTRWRTGELFF. CDR3 bases: TGCAGCGTAACCCGATGGAGAACCGGGGAGCTGTTTTTT.

This clonotype showed up just a few times. The chain has TRBV20-1 and TRBJ2-7, with 9 bases identical to TRBD2. The CDR3 consists of 13 residues. The germline CDR1 and CDR2 sequences are DFQATT and SNEGSKA (reference sequence). V gave up 5 bases and J gave up 2 bases; unmatched junction bases: 4. Written as DNA, the CDR3 is TGCAGTGCTTGGACTAGCGTGACCTACGAGCAGTACTTC. This sequence encodes CSAWTSVTYEQYF.